The clone carrying this T cell receptor (beta chain) was detected ten times or more. The data derive from a study of CD8+CD57+ T cells in acquired aplastic anemia. Study information: Yields of DNA that came from sorted CD4+ and CD8+ cells averaged about 3.5 ug.

The patients chosen for sequencing had shown expansion of CD8+CD57+ cells (detected by flow cytometry). The patients all had a severe acquired aplastic anemia diagnosis. Profiles of TCR beta VDJ and CDR3 were generated from a genomic DNA template. Each CDR3 protein is one row after TCRdb ran MiXCR on the reads. The sample yields approximately 130,000 distinct CDR3 sequences, about 40% seen once. The CDR3 consists of 16 residues. V trimming: 6 bases; J trimming: 8 bases; junction bases outside the gene matches: 9. Germline V gene data show CDR1 as ENHRY and CDR2 as SYGVKD. This sequence originates from a human donor with aplastic anemia. What was sequenced was sorted CD4+, CD8+, or CD8+CD57+ T cells (not recorded which) from PBMCs. V and J are TRBV10-3 and TRBJ2-1, with TRBD2 matching 14 bases. The CDR3 nucleotides are TGTGCCATCAGCGGGACTAGCGGGGGCACCAGTGATGAGCAGTTCTTC. Protein: CAISGTSGGTSDEQFF.